The clone carrying this T cell receptor beta chain came up a few times. Antigen unknown. The CDR3 consists of 16 residues. Per the germline V gene, CDR1 is LGHNA and CDR2 is YNFKEQ. V shed 4 bases and J shed 4 bases, with 16 bases lying between them. This specimen belongs to a study of T-cell memory formation after mild COVID-19. The study, taken as a whole, reports: Of the contracting clones, CD4+ ones lay mainly in CM and EM, and CD8+ ones in EMRA.

A single record per CDR3 protein comes from TCRdb applying MiXCR to the 5' RACE reads. The profile shows roughly 620,000 distinct CDR3 sequences, roughly 18% of them singletons. What was sequenced was PBMCs or a T cell subset sorted from them (not recorded which). The rearrangement uses TRBV4-2 and TRBJ2-2, with D maybe TRBD1 (5 bases). The TCR sequence derives from an adult woman who had mild COVID-19 (a few samples of this study predate the infection). Cell type and time point are not known. This CDR3 is CASSREQAFITGELFF. In nucleotides, the CDR3 is TGTGCCAGCAGCCGAGAACAGGCCTTTATCACCGGGGAGCTGTTTTTT.